This T cell receptor beta chain was documented in a study of tumor-infiltrating lymphocytes in primary liver carcinoma. Study overall: These were node-negative, non-metastatic T1-T3 tumors of roughly 4 to 11 cm.

Germline lookup yields CDR1 SQVTM and CDR2 ANQGSEA. Trimming removed 4 bases at V and 5 bases at J, with 18 bases between. The CDR3 runs 14 residues. Priming with a constant-region primer yielded TCR beta cDNA from 400 to 550 ng total RNA. Construction of TCR beta libraries relied on three successive nested multiplex PCR rounds employing slightly modified ARM-PCR. The two initial PCR rounds, roughly 10 cycles each, used TRBV1-TRBV30 forward and C-beta reverse primers. TCRdb ran MiXCR on the multiplex PCR reads and lists one entry per CDR3 protein. The sample contains about 120,000 distinct CDR3 sequences, around two thirds of which appear only once. Turning to this clonotype: Its antigen remains unidentified. The final CDR3 position lacks the conserved phenylalanine or tryptophan, pointing to a likely read error.

General observations from the study: Tumor-blood pairs (like tumor-adjacent pairs) overlapped less than tumor region pairs did.

For each extraction, RNA and DNA were obtained together from approximately 20-30 mg of unsorted bulk tissue. Surgeons treated the primary liver carcinoma of the patients by surgical resection. The sample consisted of tumor-adjacent normal liver tissue. This TCR was recovered from a woman aged 60-70 years with primary liver carcinoma and hepatitis B virus infection. V usage is TRBV29-1 and J usage is TRBJ2-7; a possible D gene is TRBD2 (5 bases). The CDR3 region is CSVGGCRTRNEQYL. The CDR3 bases are TGCAGCGTTGGAGGGTGTAGGACGCGCAACGAGCAGTACCTC.